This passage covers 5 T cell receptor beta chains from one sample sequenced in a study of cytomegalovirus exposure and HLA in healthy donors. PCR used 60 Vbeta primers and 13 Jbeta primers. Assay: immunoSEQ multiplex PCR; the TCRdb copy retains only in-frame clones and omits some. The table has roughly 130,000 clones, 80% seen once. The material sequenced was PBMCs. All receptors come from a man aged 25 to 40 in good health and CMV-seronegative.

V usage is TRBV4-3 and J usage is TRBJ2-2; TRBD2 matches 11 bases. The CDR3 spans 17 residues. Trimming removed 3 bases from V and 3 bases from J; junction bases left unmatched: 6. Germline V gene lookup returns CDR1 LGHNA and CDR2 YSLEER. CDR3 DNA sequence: TGCGCCAGCAGCCAGGGGACTAGCGGTTACTACACCGGGGAGCTGTTTTTT. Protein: CASSQGTSGYYTGELFF.

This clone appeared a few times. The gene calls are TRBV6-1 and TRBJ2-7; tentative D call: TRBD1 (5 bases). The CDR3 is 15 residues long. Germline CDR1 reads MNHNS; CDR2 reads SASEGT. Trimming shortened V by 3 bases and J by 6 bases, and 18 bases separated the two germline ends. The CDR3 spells CASSDFAGSLGEQYF. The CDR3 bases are TGTGCCAGCAGTGACTTCGCAGGGTCCTTAGGCGAGCAGTACTTC.

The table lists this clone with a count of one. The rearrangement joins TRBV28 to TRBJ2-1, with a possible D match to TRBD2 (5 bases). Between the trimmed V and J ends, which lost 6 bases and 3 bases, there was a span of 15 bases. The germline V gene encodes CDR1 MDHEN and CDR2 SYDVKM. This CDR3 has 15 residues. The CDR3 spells CASSHTRTLYNEQFF. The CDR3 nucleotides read TGTGCCAGCAGCCACACACGGACTCTCTACAATGAGCAGTTCTTC.

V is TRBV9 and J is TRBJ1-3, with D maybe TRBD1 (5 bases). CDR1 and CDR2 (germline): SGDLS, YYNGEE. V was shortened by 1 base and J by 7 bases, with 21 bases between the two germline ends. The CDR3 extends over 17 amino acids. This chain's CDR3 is CASSVIGDDSTLNTIYF. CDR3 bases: TGTGCCAGCAGCGTAATTGGTGATGACAGCACCCTGAACACCATATATTTT.

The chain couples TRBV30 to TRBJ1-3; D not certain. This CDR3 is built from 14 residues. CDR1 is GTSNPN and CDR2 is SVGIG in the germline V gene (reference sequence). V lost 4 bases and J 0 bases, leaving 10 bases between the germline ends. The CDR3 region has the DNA TGTGCCTGGATACCCGGTGGCTCTGGAAACACCATATATTTT. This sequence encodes CAWIPGGSGNTIYF. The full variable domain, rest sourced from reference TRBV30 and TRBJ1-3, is SQTIHQWPATLVQPVGSPLSLECTVEGTSNPNLYWYRQAAGRGLQLLFYSVGIGQISSEVPQNLSASRPQDRQFILSSKKLLLSDSGFYLCAWIPGGSGNTIYFGEGSWLTVV.